This TCR beta chain appears in the sequencing data of a study of early T cells in non-severe SARS-CoV-2 infection. Study at large: Bulk RNA taken from unsorted whole blood was sequenced, leaving chains unpaired.

This clonotype was detected ten times or more. Its target is not known. Study-level points and caveats: The study's VDJdb matching favored anti-spike CD8 responses and missed private and CD4 specificities.

The CDR3 extends over 13 amino acids. Germline values: CDR1 LNHDA, CDR2 SQIVND (reference sequence). Germline trimming cut 10 bases from V and 7 bases from J; bases unmatched to any gene: 8. MiXCR, applied by TCRdb to the 5' RACE reads, yields one record per CDR3 protein. The sample lists just under 65,000 distinct CDR3 sequences, around 13% occurring once. The receptor was isolated from an adult who was a healthcare worker with PCR-confirmed SARS-CoV-2 infection or an uninfected control (not recorded which). The gene calls are TRBV19 and TRBJ1-2; 11 nucleotides agree with TRBD1. Specimen: whole blood. The CDR3: CAIKGQGESGYTF. The CDR3, as DNA: TGTGCCATTAAGGGACAGGGGGAAAGTGGCTACACCTTC.